A selection of T cell receptor beta chains follows, all from one sample in a study of blood T cell repertoires in COVID-19. Method: immunoSEQ multiplex PCR; TCRdb's copy keeps in-frame clones and lacks some. Of roughly 140,000 clones in the sample, 81% were seen once. Sequencing was carried out using peripheral blood. These TCRs come from a human donor in a cohort sampled during active COVID-19. CDR3s include the opening cysteine and the closing phenylalanine or tryptophan. A D gene is named only where the DNA matches it firmly. Clone size is stated in some rows and not others, as once, few, many or a class when expanded.

CDR3 length: 16
J gene: TRBJ2-7
clone size: -
V gene: TRBV7-9
D gene: TRBD1
CDR3 DNA: TGTGCCAGCAGCTTAGTGGCCGGGACAGGGGATCTATCGCAGTACTTC
CDR3 protein: CASSLVAGTGDLSQYF

CDR3 length: 14
J gene: TRBJ2-2
clone size: -
V gene: TRBV2
D gene: -
CDR3 DNA: TGTGCCAGCAGTGAGAGGACGAACACCGGGGAGCTGTTTTTT
CDR3 protein: CASSERTNTGELFF

CDR3 length: 21
J gene: TRBJ1-3
clone size: -
V gene: TRBV21-1
D gene: -
CDR3 DNA: TGTGCCAGCAGCAACGGTGGGGTAGGAGGGGTGCCATCGGCCTCTGGAAACACCATATATTTT
CDR3 protein: CASSNGGVGGVPSASGNTIYF

CDR3 length: 15
J gene: TRBJ2-2
clone size: -
V gene: TRBV7-9
D gene: -
CDR3 DNA: TGTGCCAGCAGCTTAGGCCCGGGAGTCTCCGGGGAGCTGTTTTTT
CDR3 protein: CASSLGPGVSGELFF

CDR3 length: 17
J gene: TRBJ2-3
clone size: -
V gene: TRBV9
D gene: -
CDR3 DNA: TGTGCCAGCAGCGTAGGGCCTCCCGGACTTGGTACAGATACGCAGTATTTT
CDR3 protein: CASSVGPPGLGTDTQYF

CDR3 length: 15
J gene: TRBJ1-2
clone size: -
V gene: TRBV5-1
D gene: TRBD1
CDR3 DNA: TGCGCCAGCAGCTTGGCCCCAGGGGGGTCTGGTGGCTACACCTTC
CDR3 protein: CASSLAPGGSGGYTF

CDR3 length: 15
J gene: TRBJ1-1
clone size: -
V gene: TRBV5-1
D gene: TRBD1
CDR3 DNA: TGCGCCAGCAGCTTGGACAGGGGAATGAACACTGAAGCTTTCTTT
CDR3 protein: CASSLDRGMNTEAFF

CDR3 length: 14
J gene: TRBJ2-7
clone size: once
V gene: TRBV25-1
D gene: -
CDR3 DNA: TGTGCCAGCAGTCAACCCGGACTACAGTACGAGCAGTACTTC
CDR3 protein: CASSQPGLQYEQYF

CDR3 length: 13
J gene: TRBJ1-1
clone size: -
V gene: TRBV4-2
D gene: -
CDR3 DNA: TGTGCCAGCAGCCAAGTCCAGAACACTGAAGCTTTCTTT
CDR3 protein: CASSQVQNTEAFF

CDR3 length: 12
J gene: TRBJ2-7
clone size: -
V gene: TRBV27
D gene: -
CDR3 DNA: TGTGCCAGCAGTTTCAGGGATAGCGAGCAGTACTTC
CDR3 protein: CASSFRDSEQYF

CDR3 length: 15
J gene: TRBJ1-5
clone size: -
V gene: TRBV7-2
D gene: -
CDR3 DNA: TGTGCCAGCAGCTTAGGCCAGCTTCCGTCGGGGCCCCAGCATTTT
CDR3 protein: CASSLGQLPSGPQHF

CDR3 length: 17
J gene: TRBJ2-1
clone size: -
V gene: TRBV5-4
D gene: TRBD2
CDR3 DNA: TGTGCCAGCAGCACAGGGACTAGCGAAGCCCCTTACAATGAGCAGTTCTTC
CDR3 protein: CASSTGTSEAPYNEQFF

CDR3 length: 14
J gene: TRBJ2-4
clone size: once
V gene: TRBV10-3
D gene: -
CDR3 DNA: TGTGCCATCAGTGACGGTCTAGCCAAAAACATTCAGTACTTC
CDR3 protein: CAISDGLAKNIQYF

CDR3 length: 19
J gene: TRBJ2-7
clone size: -
V gene: TRBV27
D gene: -
CDR3 DNA: TGTGCCAGCAGTTTCAGGGCCGGGCAAATCAGGGGTAGGTCCTACGAGCAGTACTTC
CDR3 protein: CASSFRAGQIRGRSYEQYF

CDR3 length: 16
J gene: TRBJ1-6
clone size: -
V gene: TRBV5-6
D gene: TRBD1
CDR3 DNA: TGTGCCAGCAGCTTGGAGGGTCGGGACAGGGGCTCACCCCTCCACTTT
CDR3 protein: CASSLEGRDRGSPLHF

CDR3 length: 15
J gene: TRBJ2-7
clone size: -
V gene: TRBV5-1
D gene: -
CDR3 DNA: TGCGCCAGCAGCCTGGACACCGGCGGGGTCTACGAGCAGTACTTC
CDR3 protein: CASSLDTGGVYEQYF

CDR3 length: 14
J gene: TRBJ1-6
clone size: -
V gene: TRBV9
D gene: -
CDR3 DNA: TGTGCCAGCAGCCCCCGTCCCGAGGGCTCACCCCTCCACTTT
CDR3 protein: CASSPRPEGSPLHF

CDR3 length: 15
J gene: TRBJ2-5
clone size: -
V gene: TRBV3-1/TRBV3-2
D gene: -
CDR3 DNA: TGTGCCAGCAGCCAAGTGCGGGACGGCCAGGGGACCCAGTACTTC
CDR3 protein: CASSQVRDGQGTQYF

CDR3 length: 16
J gene: TRBJ1-1
clone size: -
V gene: TRBV2
D gene: TRBD1
CDR3 DNA: TGTGCCAGCAGTGAAGCCCCGACAGGGGGCGGCACTGAAGCTTTCTTT
CDR3 protein: CASSEAPTGGGTEAFF

CDR3 length: 14
J gene: TRBJ1-1
clone size: -
V gene: TRBV7-9
D gene: -
CDR3 DNA: TGTGCCAGCAGCTTAGGTTCTAGGAACACTGAAGCTTTCTTT
CDR3 protein: CASSLGSRNTEAFF

CDR3 length: 15
J gene: TRBJ2-7
clone size: -
V gene: TRBV10-3
D gene: TRBD2
CDR3 DNA: TGTGCCATCAGTACCGACAGACTAGCGGGGAACGAGCAGTACTTC
CDR3 protein: CAISTDRLAGNEQYF

CDR3 length: 13
J gene: TRBJ2-7
clone size: -
V gene: TRBV18
D gene: TRBD2
CDR3 DNA: TGTGCCAGCTCACCTGGGACTACCTACGAGCAGTACTTC
CDR3 protein: CASSPGTTYEQYF

CDR3 length: 13
J gene: TRBJ1-4
clone size: -
V gene: TRBV4-2
D gene: -
CDR3 DNA: TGTGCCAGCAGCCCCCCTGACAGGCCTAAACTGTTTTTT
CDR3 protein: CASSPPDRPKLFF

CDR3 length: 14
J gene: TRBJ2-5
clone size: -
V gene: TRBV7-2
D gene: -
CDR3 DNA: TGTGCCAGCAGCTTTGGTCACAGCCAAGAGACCCAGTACTTC
CDR3 protein: CASSFGHSQETQYF

CDR3 length: 13
J gene: TRBJ1-4
clone size: -
V gene: TRBV7-6
D gene: -
CDR3 DNA: TGTGCCAGCAGCTTAGCGCGAGGTGAAAAACTGTTTTTT
CDR3 protein: CASSLARGEKLFF

CDR3 length: 16
J gene: TRBJ1-2
clone size: few
V gene: TRBV3-1/TRBV3-2
D gene: TRBD1
CDR3 DNA: TGTGCCAGCAGCCAAGACAGGGGGCGAGCTAACTATGGCTACACCTTC
CDR3 protein: CASSQDRGRANYGYTF

CDR3 length: 16
J gene: TRBJ2-1
clone size: -
V gene: TRBV11-2
D gene: TRBD2
CDR3 DNA: TGTGCCAGCAGCTTGCTCCTGGCGGGAGGGTTTCATGAGCAGTTCTTC
CDR3 protein: CASSLLLAGGFHEQFF

CDR3 length: 16
J gene: TRBJ1-1
clone size: -
V gene: TRBV6-2/TRBV6-3
D gene: -
CDR3 DNA: TGTGCCAGCAGTTACTCGGTCACCCAGTTGAACACTGAAGCTTTCTTT
CDR3 protein: CASSYSVTQLNTEAFF

CDR3 length: 17
J gene: TRBJ2-1
clone size: -
V gene: TRBV27
D gene: TRBD2
CDR3 DNA: TGTGCCAGCAGTCTCGGGGGTAGCGGGAGTACCTACAATGAGCAGTTCTTC
CDR3 protein: CASSLGGSGSTYNEQFF

CDR3 length: 14
J gene: TRBJ2-1
clone size: few
V gene: TRBV11-2
D gene: -
CDR3 DNA: TGTGCCAGCGCGCGGGCAAGCTCCTACAATGAGCAGTTCTTC
CDR3 protein: CASARASSYNEQFF

CDR3 length: 18
J gene: TRBJ2-1
clone size: -
V gene: TRBV24-1
D gene: -
CDR3 DNA: TGTGCCACCAGTGATACCAATCAAGCGGGTAAAGCCTACAATGAGCAGTTCTTC
CDR3 protein: CATSDTNQAGKAYNEQFF

CDR3 length: 11
J gene: TRBJ2-7
clone size: -
V gene: TRBV20-1
D gene: -
CDR3 DNA: TGCAGTGCTAACGGGGAGTACGAGCAGTACTTC
CDR3 protein: CSANGEYEQYF

CDR3 length: 17
J gene: TRBJ2-7
clone size: -
V gene: TRBV21-1
D gene: -
CDR3 DNA: TGTGCCAGCAGCCAAACCCGCAGGGGACAGGGGGGGTACGAGCAGTACTTC
CDR3 protein: CASSQTRRGQGGYEQYF

CDR3 length: 14
J gene: TRBJ2-1
clone size: -
V gene: TRBV25-1
D gene: TRBD2
CDR3 DNA: TGTGCCAGCACGGGGGGTTTTGTATTCAATGAGCAGTTCTTC
CDR3 protein: CASTGGFVFNEQFF

CDR3 length: 17
J gene: TRBJ2-1
clone size: -
V gene: TRBV15
D gene: -
CDR3 DNA: TGTGCCACCAGCAGATCTTACAGGGATTTACTAGGCAATGAGCAGTTCTTC
CDR3 protein: CATSRSYRDLLGNEQFF

CDR3 length: 14
J gene: TRBJ2-7
clone size: -
V gene: TRBV27
D gene: TRBD1
CDR3 DNA: TGTGCCAGCAGACTCCGGGACAGCTCCTACGAGCAGTACTTC
CDR3 protein: CASRLRDSSYEQYF

CDR3 length: 17
J gene: TRBJ2-7
clone size: -
V gene: TRBV4-1
D gene: TRBD2
CDR3 DNA: TGCGCCAGCACTCGGGGGGGGGCGGCCGAGGGATCCTACGAGCAGTACTTC
CDR3 protein: CASTRGGAAEGSYEQYF

CDR3 length: 15
J gene: TRBJ1-2
clone size: few
V gene: TRBV28
D gene: TRBD1
CDR3 DNA: TGTGCCAGCAGTTTCCCCGCGGGACAGAACTATGGCTACACCTTC
CDR3 protein: CASSFPAGQNYGYTF

CDR3 length: 18
J gene: TRBJ2-6
clone size: -
V gene: TRBV24-1
D gene: -
CDR3 DNA: TGTGCCACCAGTGTATCGACAGGTTCTAGCTCTGGGGCCAACGTCCTGACTTTC
CDR3 protein: CATSVSTGSSSGANVLTF

CDR3 length: 15
J gene: TRBJ1-3
clone size: -
V gene: TRBV7-2
D gene: -
CDR3 DNA: TGTGCCAGCAGCTTAACGGTGTCTGCCGGAAACACCATATATTTT
CDR3 protein: CASSLTVSAGNTIYF